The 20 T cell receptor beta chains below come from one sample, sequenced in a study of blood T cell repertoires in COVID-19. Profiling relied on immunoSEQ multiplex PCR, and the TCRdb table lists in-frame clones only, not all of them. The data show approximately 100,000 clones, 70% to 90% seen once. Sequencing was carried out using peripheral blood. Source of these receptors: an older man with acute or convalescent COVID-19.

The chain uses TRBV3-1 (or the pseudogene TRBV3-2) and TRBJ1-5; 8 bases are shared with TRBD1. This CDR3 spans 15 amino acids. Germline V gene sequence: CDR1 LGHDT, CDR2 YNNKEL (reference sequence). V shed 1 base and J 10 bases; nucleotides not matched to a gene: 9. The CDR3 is CASSQVQGAPSPQHF. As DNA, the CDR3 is TGTGCCAGCAGCCAAGTTCAGGGGGCCCCATCCCCCCAGCATTTT.

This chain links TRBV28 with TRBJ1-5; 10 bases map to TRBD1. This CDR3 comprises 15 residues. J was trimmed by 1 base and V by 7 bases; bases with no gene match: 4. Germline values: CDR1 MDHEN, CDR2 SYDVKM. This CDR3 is CASTRTGGSNQPQHF. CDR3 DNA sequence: TGTGCCAGCACTCGGACAGGGGGAAGCAATCAGCCCCAGCATTTT.

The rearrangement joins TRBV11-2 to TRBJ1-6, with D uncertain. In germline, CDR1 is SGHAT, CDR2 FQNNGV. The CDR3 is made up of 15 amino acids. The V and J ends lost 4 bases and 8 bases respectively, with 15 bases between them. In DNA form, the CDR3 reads TGTGCCAGCAGCTGGGCGTCACGGAACGATTCACCCCTCCACTTT. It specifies CASSWASRNDSPLHF.

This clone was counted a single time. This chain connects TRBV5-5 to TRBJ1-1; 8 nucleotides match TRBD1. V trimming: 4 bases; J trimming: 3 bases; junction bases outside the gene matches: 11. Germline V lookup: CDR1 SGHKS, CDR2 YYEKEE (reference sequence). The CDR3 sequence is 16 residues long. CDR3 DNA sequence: TGTGCCAGCAGCGTTACACAGGGGGGTGGTGACACTGAAGCTTTCTTT. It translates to CASSVTQGGGDTEAFF.

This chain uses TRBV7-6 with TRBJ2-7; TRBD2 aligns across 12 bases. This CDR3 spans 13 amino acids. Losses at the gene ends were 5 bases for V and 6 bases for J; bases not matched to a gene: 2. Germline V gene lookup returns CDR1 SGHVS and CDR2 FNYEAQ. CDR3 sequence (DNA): TGTGCCAGCAGCACACTAGCGGGGGGCGAGCAGTACTTC. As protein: CASSTLAGGEQYF. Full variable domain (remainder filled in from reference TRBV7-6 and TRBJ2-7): GAGVSQSPRYKVTKRGQDVALRCDPISGHVSLYWYRQALGQGPEFLTYFNYEAQQDKSGLPNDRFSAERPEGSISTLTIQRTEQRDSAMYRCASSTLAGGEQYFGPGTRLTVT.

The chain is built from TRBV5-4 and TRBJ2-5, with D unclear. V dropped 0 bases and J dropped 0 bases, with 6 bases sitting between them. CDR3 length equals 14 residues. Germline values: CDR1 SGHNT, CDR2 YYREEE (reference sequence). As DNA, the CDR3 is TGTGCCAGCAGCTTGGGACACTACCAAGAGACCCAGTACTTC. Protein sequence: CASSLGHYQETQYF.

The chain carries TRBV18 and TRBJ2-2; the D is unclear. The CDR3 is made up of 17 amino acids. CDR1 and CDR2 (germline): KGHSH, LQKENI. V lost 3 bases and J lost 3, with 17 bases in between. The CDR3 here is CASSPKLPQEDTGELFF. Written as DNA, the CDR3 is TGTGCCAGCTCACCGAAGCTACCCCAAGAGGACACCGGGGAGCTGTTTTTT.

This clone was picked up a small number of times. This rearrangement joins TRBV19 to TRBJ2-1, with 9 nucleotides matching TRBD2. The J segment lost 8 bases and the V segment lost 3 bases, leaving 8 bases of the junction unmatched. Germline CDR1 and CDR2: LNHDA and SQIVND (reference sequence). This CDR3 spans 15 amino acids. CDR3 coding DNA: TGTGCCAGTAGTATGCGGGGGGGGCGGGTCTATGAGCAGTTCTTC. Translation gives CASSMRGGRVYEQFF.

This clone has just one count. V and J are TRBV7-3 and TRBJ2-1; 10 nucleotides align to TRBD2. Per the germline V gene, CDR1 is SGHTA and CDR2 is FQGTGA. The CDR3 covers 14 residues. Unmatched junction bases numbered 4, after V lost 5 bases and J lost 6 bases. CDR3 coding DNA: TGTGCCAGCAGCCCTGGACTAGCGGCCAATGAGCAGTTCTTC. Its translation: CASSPGLAANEQFF.

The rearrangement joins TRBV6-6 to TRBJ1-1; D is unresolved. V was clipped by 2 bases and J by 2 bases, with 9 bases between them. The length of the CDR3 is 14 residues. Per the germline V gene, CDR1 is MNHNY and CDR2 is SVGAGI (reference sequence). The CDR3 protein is CASSYNDYNTEAFF. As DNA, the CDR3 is TGTGCCAGCAGTTACAACGACTATAACACTGAAGCTTTCTTT.

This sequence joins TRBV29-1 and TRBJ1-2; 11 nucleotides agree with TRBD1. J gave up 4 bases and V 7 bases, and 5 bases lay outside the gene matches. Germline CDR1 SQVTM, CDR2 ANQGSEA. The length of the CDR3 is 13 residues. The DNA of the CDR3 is TGCAGCGCTGGGACAGGGGGAGGCTATGGCTACACCTTC. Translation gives CSAGTGGGYGYTF.

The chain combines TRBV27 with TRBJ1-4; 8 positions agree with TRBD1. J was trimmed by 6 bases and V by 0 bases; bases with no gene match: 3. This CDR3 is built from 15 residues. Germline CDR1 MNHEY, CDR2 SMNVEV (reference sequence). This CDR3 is CASSLSGRGHEKLFF. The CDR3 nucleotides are TGTGCCAGCAGTTTATCGGGCAGGGGGCATGAAAAACTGTTTTTT.

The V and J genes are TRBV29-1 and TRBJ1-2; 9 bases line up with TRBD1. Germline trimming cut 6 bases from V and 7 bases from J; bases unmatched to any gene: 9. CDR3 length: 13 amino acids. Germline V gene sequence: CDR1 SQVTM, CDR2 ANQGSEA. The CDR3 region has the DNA TGCAGCGTCACGACAGGGGGAAGCTCTGGCTACACCTTC. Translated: CSVTTGGSSGYTF. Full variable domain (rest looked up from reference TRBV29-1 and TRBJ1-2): SAVISQKPSRDICQRGTSLTIQCQVDSQVTMMFWYRQQPGQSLTLIATANQGSEATYESGFVIDKFPISRPNLTFSTLTVSNMSPEDSSIYLCSVTTGGSSGYTFGSGTRLTVV.

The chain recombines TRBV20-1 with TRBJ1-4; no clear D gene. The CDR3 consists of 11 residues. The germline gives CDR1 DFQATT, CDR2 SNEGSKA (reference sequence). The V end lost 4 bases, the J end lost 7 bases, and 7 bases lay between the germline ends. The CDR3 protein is CSAKAVEKLFF. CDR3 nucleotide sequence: TGCAGTGCTAAGGCGGTTGAAAAACTGTTTTTT.

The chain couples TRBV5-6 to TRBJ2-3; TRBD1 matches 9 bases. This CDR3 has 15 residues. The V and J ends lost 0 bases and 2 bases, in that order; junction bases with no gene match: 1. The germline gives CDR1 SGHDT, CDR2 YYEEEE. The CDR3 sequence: CASSLGDRDTDTQYF. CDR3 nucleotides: TGTGCCAGCAGCTTGGGGGACAGGGACACAGATACGCAGTATTTT.

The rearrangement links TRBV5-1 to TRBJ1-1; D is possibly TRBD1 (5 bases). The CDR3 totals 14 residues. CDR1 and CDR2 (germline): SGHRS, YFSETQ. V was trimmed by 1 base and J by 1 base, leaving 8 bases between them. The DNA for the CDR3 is TGCGCCAGCAGCTTGTTACAGGAGAACACTGAAGCTTTCTTT. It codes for CASSLLQENTEAFF.

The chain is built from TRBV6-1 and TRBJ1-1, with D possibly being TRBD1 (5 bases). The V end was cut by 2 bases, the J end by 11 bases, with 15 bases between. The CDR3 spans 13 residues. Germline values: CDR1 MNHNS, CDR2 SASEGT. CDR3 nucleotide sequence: TGTGCCAGCAGTGAAACCCGGGGGGGTGACGCTTTCTTT. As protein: CASSETRGGDAFF.

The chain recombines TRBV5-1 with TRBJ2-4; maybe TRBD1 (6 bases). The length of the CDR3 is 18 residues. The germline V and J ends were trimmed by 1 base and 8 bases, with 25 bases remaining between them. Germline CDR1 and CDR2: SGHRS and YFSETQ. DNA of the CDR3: TGCGCCAGCAGCTTGTATGGGGGCATTAGCCAAAACCAGGACATTCAGTACTTC. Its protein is CASSLYGGISQNQDIQYF.

CDR3 residues: CASSPRLFSGNTIYF. CDR3 in DNA: TGTGCCAGCTCACCACGACTGTTCTCTGGAAACACCATATATTTT. The rearrangement uses TRBV18 and TRBJ1-3; no clear D. Germline V gene lookup returns CDR1 KGHSH and CDR2 LQKENI. Trimming removed 1 base at V and 0 bases at J, with 7 bases between. The CDR3 is made up of 15 amino acids.

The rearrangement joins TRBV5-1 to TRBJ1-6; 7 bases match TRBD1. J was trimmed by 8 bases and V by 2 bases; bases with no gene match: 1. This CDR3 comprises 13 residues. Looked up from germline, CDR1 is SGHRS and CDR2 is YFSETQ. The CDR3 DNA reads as TGCGCCAGCAGCTTCACAGGGGATTCACCCCTCCACTTT. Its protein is CASSFTGDSPLHF.